A selection of T cell receptor beta chains follows, all from one sample in a study of blood T cells in healthy people across ages. One entry per CDR3 protein, called by TCRdb with MiXCR from the 5' RACE reads. The sample includes 1.5 million to 2 million distinct CDR3 sequences, 28% of them seen just once. Sequencing was done on a sample of blood. The receptors were sampled from a woman aged 25 to 45 in good health. CDR3s include the opening cysteine and the closing phenylalanine or tryptophan. The order of the fields is clone size, D gene, J gene, V gene, CDR3 protein, CDR3 DNA. A D gene is named only where the DNA matches it firmly. Clone size, where shown, is once, few, many, or a class for clones that have expanded.

clone_size: few
d_call: TRBD2
j_call: TRBJ2-1
v_call: TRBV20-1
cdr3_aa: CSASPTSGGNEQFF
cdr3_nt: TGCAGTGCTAGTCCTACTAGCGGGGGCAATGAGCAGTTCTTC

clone_size: .
d_call: TRBD1
j_call: TRBJ1-1
v_call: TRBV7-8
cdr3_aa: CASSRVGQGFGNTEAFF
cdr3_nt: TGTGCCAGCAGCCGTGTGGGACAGGGTTTCGGGAACACTGAAGCTTTCTTT

clone_size: .
d_call: TRBD2
j_call: TRBJ2-1
v_call: TRBV7-8
cdr3_aa: CASSLGWGGEQFF
cdr3_nt: TGTGCCAGCAGCTTAGGGTGGGGGGGTGAGCAGTTCTTC

clone_size: many
d_call: .
j_call: TRBJ2-3
v_call: TRBV7-2
cdr3_aa: CASSSRTRTDTQYF
cdr3_nt: TGTGCCAGCAGCTCCCGGACTCGCACAGATACGCAGTATTTT

clone_size: many
d_call: .
j_call: TRBJ2-1
v_call: TRBV28
cdr3_aa: CASSSQQTREQFF
cdr3_nt: TGTGCCAGCAGTTCCCAACAGACCCGTGAGCAGTTCTTC

clone_size: few
d_call: TRBD1
j_call: TRBJ1-4
v_call: TRBV6-5
cdr3_aa: CASSEGGSYEKLFF
cdr3_nt: TGTGCCAGCAGTGAAGGGGGCAGTTATGAAAAACTGTTTTTT

clone_size: .
d_call: .
j_call: TRBJ2-1
v_call: TRBV20-1
cdr3_aa: CSAPLQYNEQFF
cdr3_nt: TGCAGTGCTCCTTTGCAATACAATGAGCAGTTCTTC

clone_size: .
d_call: TRBD1
j_call: TRBJ2-2
v_call: TRBV5-1
cdr3_aa: CASSSAGTGGDGELFF
cdr3_nt: TGCGCCAGCAGCTCAGCCGGGACAGGGGGCGACGGGGAGCTGTTTTTT

clone_size: many
d_call: TRBD1
j_call: TRBJ2-5
v_call: TRBV29-1
cdr3_aa: CSVEIPPGQGEEQYF
cdr3_nt: TGCAGCGTTGAAATTCCTCCGGGACAGGGAGAAGAGCAGTACTTC

clone_size: .
d_call: .
j_call: TRBJ2-1
v_call: TRBV5-1
cdr3_aa: CANSTTGISYNEQFF
cdr3_nt: TGCGCCAACAGCACCACAGGGATTTCCTACAATGAGCAGTTCTTC

clone_size: few
d_call: TRBD2
j_call: TRBJ2-5
v_call: TRBV11-2
cdr3_aa: CASSFTSGIGETQYF
cdr3_nt: TGTGCCAGCAGCTTCACTAGCGGGATTGGGGAGACCCAGTACTTC

clone_size: .
d_call: .
j_call: TRBJ1-2
v_call: TRBV2
cdr3_aa: CASILSRVANYGYTF
cdr3_nt: TGTGCCAGCATCCTCAGTCGGGTAGCTAACTATGGCTACACCTTC

clone_size: .
d_call: .
j_call: TRBJ1-3
v_call: TRBV3-1
cdr3_aa: CASSPLGNGNTIYF
cdr3_nt: TGTGCCAGCAGCCCGTTGGGTAATGGAAACACCATATATTTT

clone_size: .
d_call: .
j_call: TRBJ2-5
v_call: TRBV6-5
cdr3_aa: CASSRGAFQETQYF
cdr3_nt: TGTGCCAGCAGTCGGGGGGCCTTCCAAGAGACCCAGTACTTC

clone_size: .
d_call: TRBD2
j_call: TRBJ2-2
v_call: TRBV7-2
cdr3_aa: CASSFALAGAGELFF
cdr3_nt: TGTGCCAGCAGCTTCGCACTAGCGGGGGCCGGGGAGCTCTTTTTT

clone_size: many
d_call: .
j_call: TRBJ2-7
v_call: TRBV6-5
cdr3_aa: CASSYTRDPYEQYF
cdr3_nt: TGTGCCAGCAGTTACACCAGGGATCCCTACGAGCAGTACTTC

clone_size: few
d_call: .
j_call: TRBJ2-7
v_call: TRBV4-1
cdr3_aa: CASSQPGESPYEQYF
cdr3_nt: TGCGCCAGCAGCCAACCCGGCGAGAGCCCCTACGAGCAGTACTTC

clone_size: few
d_call: .
j_call: TRBJ2-7
v_call: TRBV7-2
cdr3_aa: CASSTGPGVGQYF
cdr3_nt: TGTGCCAGCAGCACGGGTCCAGGGGTAGGGCAGTACTTC

clone_size: .
d_call: .
j_call: TRBJ2-1
v_call: TRBV5-5
cdr3_aa: CAGSCIVGSYNEQFF
cdr3_nt: TGTGCCGGCAGCTGTATAGTAGGCTCCTACAATGAGCAGTTCTTC

clone_size: few
d_call: .
j_call: TRBJ1-1
v_call: TRBV29-1
cdr3_aa: CSVASRQPNTEAFF
cdr3_nt: TGCAGCGTTGCTTCTAGGCAGCCAAACACTGAAGCTTTCTTT

clone_size: .
d_call: .
j_call: TRBJ2-7
v_call: TRBV28
cdr3_aa: CAGSLIRGLEQYF
cdr3_nt: TGTGCCGGCAGTTTAATTCGGGGGCTCGAGCAGTACTTC

clone_size: .
d_call: TRBD2
j_call: TRBJ2-1
v_call: TRBV20-1
cdr3_aa: CSADSGGPRNEQFF
cdr3_nt: TGCAGTGCAGATAGCGGGGGGCCCCGCAATGAGCAGTTCTTC

clone_size: .
d_call: .
j_call: TRBJ2-2
v_call: TRBV27
cdr3_aa: CASRRMGATGELFF
cdr3_nt: TGTGCCAGCCGGCGTATGGGGGCCACCGGGGAGCTGTTTTTT

clone_size: once
d_call: .
j_call: TRBJ2-6
v_call: TRBV18
cdr3_aa: CASSPLQRRAGANVLTF
cdr3_nt: TGTGCCAGCTCACCGTTACAAAGAAGGGCTGGGGCCAACGTCCTGACTTTC

clone_size: many
d_call: .
j_call: TRBJ2-5
v_call: TRBV2
cdr3_aa: CASSSQRTAQETQYF
cdr3_nt: TGTGCCAGCAGCTCCCAGAGGACGGCGCAAGAGACCCAGTACTTC

clone_size: many
d_call: .
j_call: TRBJ2-7
v_call: TRBV20-1
cdr3_aa: CSARTGEYEQYF
cdr3_nt: TGCAGTGCTAGGACAGGAGAATACGAGCAGTACTTC

clone_size: few
d_call: TRBD2
j_call: TRBJ2-3
v_call: TRBV2
cdr3_aa: CASTLGLGGGDTQYF
cdr3_nt: TGTGCCAGCACTCTCGGACTAGGCGGTGGAGATACGCAGTATTTT

clone_size: .
d_call: .
j_call: TRBJ1-5
v_call: TRBV7-2
cdr3_aa: CASSLFEYSNQPQHF
cdr3_nt: TGTGCCAGCAGCTTATTCGAGTATAGCAATCAGCCCCAGCATTTT

clone_size: few
d_call: .
j_call: TRBJ1-3
v_call: TRBV6-5
cdr3_aa: CASSYDGFSGNTIYF
cdr3_nt: TGTGCCAGCAGTTACGACGGCTTCTCTGGAAACACCATATATTTT

clone_size: few
d_call: .
j_call: TRBJ2-1
v_call: TRBV29-1
cdr3_aa: CSVGYPRWEFF
cdr3_nt: TGCAGCGTGGGTTACCCCCGGTGGGAGTTCTTC

clone_size: .
d_call: .
j_call: TRBJ1-1
v_call: TRBV30
cdr3_aa: CAWSVERDTEAFF
cdr3_nt: TGTGCCTGGAGTGTAGAAAGGGACACTGAAGCTTTCTTT

clone_size: few
d_call: .
j_call: TRBJ1-4
v_call: TRBV2
cdr3_aa: CASSGNSGTNEKLFF
cdr3_nt: TGTGCCAGCAGTGGAAACAGTGGGACTAATGAAAAACTGTTTTTT

clone_size: .
d_call: .
j_call: TRBJ2-1
v_call: TRBV20-1
cdr3_aa: CSAPRVADSYNEQFF
cdr3_nt: TGCAGTGCTCCTCGTGTAGCGGACTCCTACAATGAGCAGTTCTTC

clone_size: many
d_call: .
j_call: TRBJ2-5
v_call: TRBV25-1
cdr3_aa: CASSEVAVGETQYF
cdr3_nt: TGTGCCAGCAGTGAGGTGGCGGTTGGAGAGACCCAGTACTTC

clone_size: few
d_call: .
j_call: TRBJ2-3
v_call: TRBV29-1
cdr3_aa: CSVLTEDTQYF
cdr3_nt: TGCAGCGTCCTTACAGAAGATACGCAGTATTTT

clone_size: .
d_call: TRBD2
j_call: TRBJ2-3
v_call: TRBV28
cdr3_aa: CASRASGGGDTQYF
cdr3_nt: TGTGCCAGCAGGGCTAGCGGGGGCGGAGATACGCAGTATTTT

clone_size: many
d_call: .
j_call: TRBJ2-5
v_call: TRBV7-2
cdr3_aa: CASSKIHRGLQETQYF
cdr3_nt: TGTGCCAGCAGCAAGATACACAGGGGACTCCAAGAGACCCAGTACTTC

clone_size: many
d_call: TRBD2
j_call: TRBJ2-7
v_call: TRBV10-3
cdr3_aa: CAISRGLAGEGSYEQYF
cdr3_nt: TGTGCCATCAGTCGGGGACTAGCGGGAGAAGGGTCCTACGAGCAGTACTTC

clone_size: many
d_call: TRBD2
j_call: TRBJ2-1
v_call: TRBV2
cdr3_aa: CASNPGLAGNEQFF
cdr3_nt: TGTGCCAGCAACCCGGGACTAGCGGGGAATGAGCAGTTCTTC

clone_size: many
d_call: .
j_call: TRBJ1-2
v_call: TRBV29-1
cdr3_aa: CSAITPNYGYTF
cdr3_nt: TGCAGCGCCATCACACCGAACTATGGCTACACCTTC

clone_size: few
d_call: .
j_call: TRBJ2-7
v_call: TRBV20-1
cdr3_aa: CSAVPQGGERPYEQYF
cdr3_nt: TGCAGTGCCGTACCCCAGGGGGGGGAGAGACCATACGAGCAGTACTTC

clone_size: few
d_call: TRBD2
j_call: TRBJ2-7
v_call: TRBV28
cdr3_aa: CASTLSGSGGEQYF
cdr3_nt: TGTGCCAGCACCCTGAGCGGGAGCGGGGGGGAGCAGTACTTC

clone_size: .
d_call: .
j_call: TRBJ2-7
v_call: TRBV6-5
cdr3_aa: CASSYEARDYEQYF
cdr3_nt: TGTGCCAGCAGTTACGAGGCCCGCGACTACGAGCAGTACTTC

clone_size: .
d_call: TRBD1
j_call: TRBJ2-2
v_call: TRBV6-4
cdr3_aa: CASSDGTGTGDTGELFF
cdr3_nt: TGTGCCAGCAGTGACGGGACAGGGACAGGGGACACCGGGGAGCTGTTTTTT

clone_size: .
d_call: .
j_call: TRBJ2-7
v_call: TRBV11-1
cdr3_aa: CASSPRGALGEQYF
cdr3_nt: TGTGCCAGCAGCCCCCGGGGAGCCCTCGGGGAGCAGTACTTC

clone_size: .
d_call: .
j_call: TRBJ2-7
v_call: TRBV27
cdr3_aa: CAGSLGELYEQYF
cdr3_nt: TGTGCCGGCAGTTTGGGTGAGCTTTACGAGCAGTACTTC

clone_size: .
d_call: .
j_call: TRBJ2-7
v_call: TRBV6-2/TRBV6-3
cdr3_aa: CASRPVRNRTYEQYF
cdr3_nt: TGTGCCAGCCGCCCCGTCAGGAATAGAACCTACGAGCAGTACTTC

clone_size: many
d_call: TRBD2
j_call: TRBJ2-7
v_call: TRBV20-1
cdr3_aa: CSAPGWTRNSYEQYF
cdr3_nt: TGCAGTGCCCCCGGGTGGACTAGAAACTCCTACGAGCAGTACTTC

clone_size: few
d_call: TRBD2
j_call: TRBJ2-3
v_call: TRBV5-1
cdr3_aa: CASSLGPSGTTDTQYF
cdr3_nt: TGCGCCAGCAGCTTGGGGCCTAGCGGTACCACAGATACGCAGTATTTT

clone_size: many
d_call: .
j_call: TRBJ2-6
v_call: TRBV5-1
cdr3_aa: CASSLPQTSGANVLTF
cdr3_nt: TGCGCCAGCAGCTTGCCACAAACCTCTGGGGCCAACGTCCTGACTTTC

clone_size: .
d_call: .
j_call: TRBJ1-1
v_call: TRBV28
cdr3_aa: CASYERDTEAFF
cdr3_nt: TGTGCCAGCTACGAGCGTGACACTGAAGCTTTCTTT

clone_size: .
d_call: TRBD1
j_call: TRBJ2-1
v_call: TRBV5-5
cdr3_aa: CASSWRQGILYNEQFF
cdr3_nt: TGTGCCAGCAGCTGGAGACAGGGAATTCTTTACAATGAGCAGTTCTTC

clone_size: .
d_call: .
j_call: TRBJ2-1
v_call: TRBV5-1
cdr3_aa: CASGPRVGDAYNEQFF
cdr3_nt: TGCGCCAGCGGCCCAAGGGTAGGGGACGCCTACAATGAGCAGTTCTTC